In this sample, the clone carrying this TCR beta chain turned up many times. Antigen: not known. An end of the junction does not agree with germline; a read error may underlie this. From RNA transcripts, TCR beta CDR3 regions were amplified. Carried out on the TCR CDR3, a first-round RT-PCR used the HTBI primer set. TCRdb reanalysed the multiplex PCR reads using MiXCR and keeps one entry per CDR3 protein. The table includes roughly 250,000 distinct CDR3 sequences, around 15% detected once. The data stem from a study of T cells in Graves' hyperthyroidism and ophthalmopathy. General study points: Ophthalmopathy, which appeared later, was predicted by the model a median about 5.9 months before onset.

Per the germline V gene, CDR1 is SGHTA and CDR2 is FQGTGA. The CDR3 consists of 13 residues. Patients having uncontrolled infection, another autoimmune disease, pregnancy or lactation were not included. This sequence originates from a woman between 18 and 29 years old with Graves' ophthalmopathy. The V and J genes are TRBV7-3 and TRBJ2-3, with D hard to call. The sequencing input was blood. The DNA of the CDR3 is TGTGCCAGCAGCTTGTCCAGGTTAGATACGCAGTGTTTT. Its translation is CASSLSRLDTQCF.